This T cell receptor beta chain derives from a study of blood T cell repertoires in COVID-19. Overall study: COVID-19 samples collected from the United States, Italy and Spain covered acute and convalescent phases.

The table came from immunoSEQ multiplex PCR; TCRdb's copy has only in-frame clones and leaves some out. This sample has approximately 200,000 clones, with around 81% found just once. Trimming took off 2 bases at V and 7 bases at J, with 23 bases between the two ends. The CDR3 runs to 17 residues. Germline V gives CDR1 SNHLY, CDR2 FYNNEI. Cohort allocation depended upon clinical history that participants reported. Donors in Cohort 3 counted as recovered after two negative PCRs, clearance, or symptom resolution. This clone was observed once. Sequenced material: PBMCs or T cells enriched from blood (not recorded which). This receptor was identified in a man aged 40-55 years who had recovered from COVID-19. The chain uses TRBV2 and TRBJ1-1; maybe TRBD1 (5 bases). The CDR3 DNA sequence: TGTGCCAGCAGTGAATGGGGTCTCCCCGGAACAGGTGGTGAAGCTTTCTTT. This codes for CASSEWGLPGTGGEAFF.